These T cell receptor beta chains were read from a single sample in a study of identifying expanded T cells in peripheral blood. Data came from immunoSEQ multiplex PCR; TCRdb stores just in-frame clones and leaves some out. The table shows tens of thousands of clones, with over 75% occurring only once. The sequenced sample consisted of blood. The receptors stem from a person between 18 and 69 years old in good health. The CDR3 runs from the conserved cysteine through the conserved F or W. The order of the fields is clone size, V gene, J gene, D gene, CDR3 protein, CDR3 DNA. D genes are given only for firm matches. The size field is filled for only some rows; it gives once, few, many or a size class.

>NA|TRBV27|TRBJ1-6|TRBD1
CASSLTVGTAHNSPLHF
TGTGCCAGCAGCCTAACGGTGGGGACAGCCCATAATTCACCCCTCCACTTT
>NA|TRBV6-6|TRBJ1-5|TRBD1
CASSRGTANQPQHF
TGTGCCAGCAGTCGAGGGACAGCTAATCAGCCCCAGCATTTT
>NA|TRBV20-1|TRBJ2-7|NA
CSVQGSYEQYF
TGCAGTGTCCAGGGTTCCTACGAGCAGTACTTC
>NA|TRBV19|TRBJ1-5|NA
CASTLVRSGQPQHF
TGTGCCAGTACTTTGGTCCGATCGGGTCAGCCCCAGCATTTT
>NA|TRBV7-9|TRBJ2-3|NA
CASSLGEGRGAQYF
TGTGCCAGCAGCTTAGGTGAGGGACGGGGTGCGCAGTATTTT
>NA|TRBV6-6|TRBJ2-1|NA
CASSTRGRKPNNEQFF
TGTGCCAGCAGTACTCGAGGCAGGAAGCCAAACAATGAGCAGTTCTTC
>NA|TRBV30|TRBJ2-3|NA
CAWKRVDTVDTQYF
TGTGCCTGGAAACGGGTAGATACGGTGGATACGCAGTATTTT
>many|TRBV27|TRBJ1-5|TRBD1
CASSSGTGGGGNQPQHF
TGTGCCAGCAGTTCCGGGACAGGGGGCGGTGGCAATCAGCCCCAGCATTTT
>NA|TRBV7-9|TRBJ2-1|NA
CASSQSESSYNEQFF
TGTGCCAGCAGCCAGTCGGAGTCCTCCTACAATGAGCAGTTCTTC
>NA|TRBV6-1|TRBJ1-1|NA
CASSVSGRGVNTEAFF
TGTGCCAGCAGTGTGTCTGGTCGAGGGGTGAACACTGAAGCTTTCTTT
>once|TRBV6-1|TRBJ1-1|TRBD1
CASSEPGQGNTEAFF
TGTGCCAGCAGTGAGCCGGGACAGGGGAACACTGAAGCTTTCTTT
>few|TRBV28|TRBJ1-5|NA
CASRDSNQPQHF
TGTGCCAGCAGGGATAGCAATCAGCCCCAGCATTTT
>once|TRBV18|TRBJ2-7|TRBD1
CASSPRQGIPYEQYF
TGTGCCAGCTCACCAAGACAGGGAATCCCCTACGAGCAGTACTTC
>NA|TRBV4-1|TRBJ2-1|TRBD2
CASSQVRLAVYNEQFF
TGCGCCAGCAGCCAGGTCAGACTAGCGGTATACAATGAGCAGTTCTTC
>NA|TRBV9|TRBJ2-1|NA
CASSDIRVSNEQFF
TGTGCCAGCAGCGACATTCGCGTTTCCAATGAGCAGTTCTTC
>NA|TRBV4-3|TRBJ2-2|NA
CASSQFQGGTGELFF
TGCGCCAGCAGCCAATTCCAGGGGGGCACCGGGGAGCTGTTTTTT
>NA|TRBV5-1|TRBJ1-2|TRBD1
CASSPSGQGATYGYTF
TGCGCCAGCAGCCCATCGGGACAGGGGGCGACCTATGGCTACACCTTC
>NA|TRBV5-1|TRBJ2-1|NA
CASSSLAVQSYNEQFF
TGCGCCAGCAGCTCCTTGGCGGTGCAGTCCTACAATGAGCAGTTCTTC
>NA|TRBV6-5|TRBJ1-2|TRBD1
CASRIQDRGRGGYTF
TGTGCCAGCAGAATCCAGGACAGGGGGCGAGGCGGCTACACCTTC
>NA|TRBV5-6|TRBJ2-7|NA
CASSLFGRWEQYF
TGTGCCAGCAGCCTCTTTGGCCGTTGGGAGCAGTACTTC
>few|TRBV30|TRBJ2-1|NA
CAWSVPVRTGKNEQFF
TGTGCCTGGAGTGTACCCGTCAGAACTGGAAAGAATGAGCAGTTCTTC
>NA|TRBV6-5|TRBJ2-3|TRBD1
CASSYSLDRARDTQYF
TGTGCCAGCAGTTACTCCTTAGACAGGGCCCGAGATACGCAGTATTTT
>NA|TRBV6-5|TRBJ2-1|NA
CASSSWLSGEQFF
TGTGCCAGCAGTTCCTGGTTGAGCGGTGAGCAGTTCTTC